The present T cell receptor beta chain was sequenced within a study of blood T cell repertoires in COVID-19. About the research overall: The United States, Italy and Spain were the sources of the acute and convalescent COVID-19 samples. Sources were T cells, B-cell-depleted T cells, or PBMCs; the material itself was cDNA or gDNA.

The method was immunoSEQ multiplex PCR; TCRdb's version includes in-frame clones alone and lacks a portion of them. Among fewer than 350,000 clones listed, roughly nine tenths were seen once. Patients from Seattle were sampled longitudinally, starting during active infection. CDR1 and CDR2 from the germline V gene are SGHTS and YDEGEE. The CDR3 is 13 amino acids. V lost 4 bases to trimming and J lost 4 bases, with 11 bases between them. Sequencing used peripheral blood. The chain employs TRBV5-8 and TRBJ1-2, with D unresolved. The sequence was obtained from a woman in her twenties or thirties with COVID-19, enrolled during active disease. This chain's CDR3 is CASSLPQRYGYTF. DNA of the CDR3: TGTGCCAGCAGCCTACCTCAGCGCTATGGCTACACCTTC.